This entry lists 2 T cell receptor beta chains sequenced from one sample in a study of blood T cells in healthy people across ages. The second PCR ran roughly 6 to 11 cycles with a sample-barcoded 5' primer and J-beta primers. MiXCR was run by TCRdb on the 5' RACE reads, yielding one entry per CDR3 protein. The sample lists hundreds of thousands of distinct CDR3 sequences, 20% to 25% seen once, with approximately 3.7% in the top ten. The source material was blood. The source of these receptors is a man between 65 and 85 years old in good health.

This clonotype was detected ten times or more. The chain is built from TRBV5-1 and TRBJ2-4; 8 nucleotides line up with TRBD1. The trim removed 4 bases at V and 7 bases at J, leaving 7 bases unmatched. This CDR3 comprises 14 residues. Germline V CDR1 and CDR2: SGHRS, YFSETQ. Here the CDR3 reads CASSPLTGDNIQYF. The CDR3 DNA reads TGCGCCAGCAGCCCCCTGACAGGGGATAACATTCAGTACTTC.

As to this clonotype: The germline gene is not matched at one end of the junction; a read error may be the cause. The chain employs TRBV6-2 or TRBV6-3 and TRBJ2-7; D is undetermined. This CDR3 spans 12 amino acids. Germline V gene data show CDR1 as MNHEY and CDR2 as SVGEGT. CDR3 loop: CASSYPSFEQYF. The CDR3 nucleotides are TGTGCCAGCAGTTACCCCTCCTTCGAGCAGTACTTC.